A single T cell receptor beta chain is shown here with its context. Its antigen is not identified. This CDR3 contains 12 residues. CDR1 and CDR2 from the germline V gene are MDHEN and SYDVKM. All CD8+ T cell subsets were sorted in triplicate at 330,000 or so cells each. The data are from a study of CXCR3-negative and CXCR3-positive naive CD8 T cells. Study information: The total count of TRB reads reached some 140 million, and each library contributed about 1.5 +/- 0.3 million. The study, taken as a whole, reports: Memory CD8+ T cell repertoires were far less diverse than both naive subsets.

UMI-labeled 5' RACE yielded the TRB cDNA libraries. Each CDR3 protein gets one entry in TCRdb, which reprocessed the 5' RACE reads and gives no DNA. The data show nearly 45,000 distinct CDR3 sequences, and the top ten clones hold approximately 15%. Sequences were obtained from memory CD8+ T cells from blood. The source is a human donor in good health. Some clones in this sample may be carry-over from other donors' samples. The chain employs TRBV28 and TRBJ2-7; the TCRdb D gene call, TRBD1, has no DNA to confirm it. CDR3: CATARDAYEQYF. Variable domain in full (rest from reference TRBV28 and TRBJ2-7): DVKVTQSSRYLVKRTGEKVFLECVQDMDHENMFWYRQDPGLGLRLIYFSYDVKMKEKGDIPEGYSVSREKKERFSLILESASTNQTSMYLCATARDAYEQYFGPGTRLTVT.